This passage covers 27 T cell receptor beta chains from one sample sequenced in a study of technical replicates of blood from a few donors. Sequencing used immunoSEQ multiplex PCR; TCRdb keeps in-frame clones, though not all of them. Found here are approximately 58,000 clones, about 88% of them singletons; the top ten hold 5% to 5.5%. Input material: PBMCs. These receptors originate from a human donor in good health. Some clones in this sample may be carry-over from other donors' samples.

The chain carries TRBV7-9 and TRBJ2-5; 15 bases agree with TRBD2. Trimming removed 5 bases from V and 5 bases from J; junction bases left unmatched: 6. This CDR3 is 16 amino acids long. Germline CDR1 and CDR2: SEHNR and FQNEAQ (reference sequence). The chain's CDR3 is CASSPGLAGGMETQYF. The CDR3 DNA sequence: TGTGCCAGCAGCCCAGGACTAGCGGGGGGGATGGAGACCCAGTACTTC.

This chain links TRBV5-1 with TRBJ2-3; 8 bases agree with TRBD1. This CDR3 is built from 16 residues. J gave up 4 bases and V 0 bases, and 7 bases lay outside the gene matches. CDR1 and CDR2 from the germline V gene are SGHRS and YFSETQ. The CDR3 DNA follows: TGCGCCAGCAGCTTGGCAGGGGGCGGATTGTCAGATACGCAGTATTTT. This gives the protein CASSLAGGGLSDTQYF.

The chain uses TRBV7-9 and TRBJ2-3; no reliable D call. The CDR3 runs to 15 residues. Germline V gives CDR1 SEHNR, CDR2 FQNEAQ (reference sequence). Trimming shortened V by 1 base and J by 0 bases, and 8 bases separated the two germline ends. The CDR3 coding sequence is TGTGCCAGCAGCTTAGGTTCCTCTAGCACAGATACGCAGTATTTT. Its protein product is CASSLGSSSTDTQYF.

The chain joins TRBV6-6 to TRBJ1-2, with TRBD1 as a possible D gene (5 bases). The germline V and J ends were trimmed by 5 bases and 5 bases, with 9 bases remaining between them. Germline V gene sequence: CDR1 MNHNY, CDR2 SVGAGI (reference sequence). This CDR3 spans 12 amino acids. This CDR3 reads CASSNPGYGYTF. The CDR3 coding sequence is TGTGCCAGCAGTAACCCAGGGTATGGCTACACCTTC.

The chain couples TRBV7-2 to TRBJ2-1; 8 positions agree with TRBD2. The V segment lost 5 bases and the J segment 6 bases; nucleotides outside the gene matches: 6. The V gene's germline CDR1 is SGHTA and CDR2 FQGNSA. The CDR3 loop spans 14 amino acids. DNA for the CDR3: TGTGCCAGCAGCCCCGGGGGGGCCCGCAATGAGCAGTTCTTC. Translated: CASSPGGARNEQFF.

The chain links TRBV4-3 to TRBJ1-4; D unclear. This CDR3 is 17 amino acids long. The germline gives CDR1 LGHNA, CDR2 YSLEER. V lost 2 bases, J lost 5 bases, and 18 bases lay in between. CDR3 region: CASSQLMDLALNEKLFF. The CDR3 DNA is TGCGCCAGCAGCCAACTGATGGACTTAGCGCTGAATGAAAAACTGTTTTTT.

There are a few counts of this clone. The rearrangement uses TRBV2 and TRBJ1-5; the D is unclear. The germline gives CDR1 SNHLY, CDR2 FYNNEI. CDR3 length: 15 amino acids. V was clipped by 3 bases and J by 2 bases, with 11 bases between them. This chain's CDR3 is CASSEQSRGNQPQHF. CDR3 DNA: TGTGCCAGCAGTGAGCAGTCGAGGGGCAATCAGCCCCAGCATTTT.

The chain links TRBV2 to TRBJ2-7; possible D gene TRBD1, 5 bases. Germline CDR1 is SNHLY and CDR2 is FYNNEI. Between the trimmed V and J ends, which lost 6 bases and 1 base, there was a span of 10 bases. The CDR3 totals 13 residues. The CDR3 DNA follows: TGTGCCAGCAGGACAGACGGGTCCTACGAGCAGTACTTC. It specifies CASRTDGSYEQYF. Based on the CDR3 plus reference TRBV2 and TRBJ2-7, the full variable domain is EPEVTQTPSHQVTQMGQEVILRCVPISNHLYFYWYRQILGQKVEFLVSFYNNEISEKSEIFDDQFSVERPDGSNFTLKIRSTKLEDSAMYFCASRTDGSYEQYFGPGTRLTVT.

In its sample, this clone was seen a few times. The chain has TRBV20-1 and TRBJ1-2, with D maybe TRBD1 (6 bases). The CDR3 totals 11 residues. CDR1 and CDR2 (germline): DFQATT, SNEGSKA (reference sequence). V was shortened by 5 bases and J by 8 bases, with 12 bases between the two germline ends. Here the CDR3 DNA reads TGCAGTGCTCCAGGGGCGCGAGGCTACACCTTC. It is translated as CSAPGARGYTF.

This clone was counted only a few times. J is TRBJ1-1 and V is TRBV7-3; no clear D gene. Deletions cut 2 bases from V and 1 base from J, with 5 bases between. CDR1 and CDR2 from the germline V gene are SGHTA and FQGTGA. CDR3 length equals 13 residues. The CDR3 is CASSLQENTEAFF. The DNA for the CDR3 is TGTGCCAGCAGCTTACAGGAGAACACTGAAGCTTTCTTT.

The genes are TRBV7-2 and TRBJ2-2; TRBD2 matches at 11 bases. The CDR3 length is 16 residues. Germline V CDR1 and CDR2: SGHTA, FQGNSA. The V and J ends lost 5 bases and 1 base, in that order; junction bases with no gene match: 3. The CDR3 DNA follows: TGTGCCAGCAGCGGGACTAGCGGAGGGAACACCGGGGAGCTGTTTTTT. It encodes CASSGTSGGNTGELFF.

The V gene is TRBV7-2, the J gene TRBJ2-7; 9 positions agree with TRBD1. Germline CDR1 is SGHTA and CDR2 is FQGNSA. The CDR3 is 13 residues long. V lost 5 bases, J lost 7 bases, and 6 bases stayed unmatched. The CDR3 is CASSPDRGREQYF. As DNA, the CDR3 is TGTGCCAGCAGCCCGGACAGGGGAAGGGAGCAGTACTTC.

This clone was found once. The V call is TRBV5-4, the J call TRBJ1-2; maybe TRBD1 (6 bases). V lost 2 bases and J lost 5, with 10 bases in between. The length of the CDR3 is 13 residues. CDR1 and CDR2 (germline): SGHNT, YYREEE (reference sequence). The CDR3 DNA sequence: TGTGCCAGCAGCTTAGACAGGATGTATGGCTACACCTTC. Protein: CASSLDRMYGYTF.

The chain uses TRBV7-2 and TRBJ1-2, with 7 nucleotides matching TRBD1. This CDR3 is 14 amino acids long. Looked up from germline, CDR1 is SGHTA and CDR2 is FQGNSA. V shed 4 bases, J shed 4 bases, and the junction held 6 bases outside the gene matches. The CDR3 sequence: CASSYQGVTYGYTF. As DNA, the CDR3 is TGTGCCAGCAGCTATCAGGGGGTTACCTATGGCTACACCTTC.

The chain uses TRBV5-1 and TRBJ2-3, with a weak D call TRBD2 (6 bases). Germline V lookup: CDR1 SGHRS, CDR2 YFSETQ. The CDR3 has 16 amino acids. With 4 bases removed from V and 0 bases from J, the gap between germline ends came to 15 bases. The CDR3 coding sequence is TGCGCCAGCAGCATCCAGACTAGACGTAGCACAGATACGCAGTATTTT. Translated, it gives CASSIQTRRSTDTQYF.

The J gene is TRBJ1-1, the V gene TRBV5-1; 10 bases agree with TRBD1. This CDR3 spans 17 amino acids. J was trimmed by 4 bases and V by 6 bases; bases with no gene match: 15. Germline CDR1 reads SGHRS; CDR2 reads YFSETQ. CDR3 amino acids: CASTPEGRTGGSTEAFF. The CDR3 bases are TGCGCCAGCACCCCGGAAGGGCGGACAGGGGGGTCCACTGAAGCTTTCTTT.

The CDR3 nucleotides read TGTGCCAGCAGAGGGGAGGGGCAGTACTTC. The encoded protein is CASRGEGQYF. This chain connects TRBV2 to TRBJ2-7, with 7 bases aligning to TRBD2. The V segment lost 6 bases and the J segment 9 bases; nucleotides outside the gene matches: 2. CDR1 and CDR2 (germline): SNHLY, FYNNEI. CDR3 length: 10 amino acids.

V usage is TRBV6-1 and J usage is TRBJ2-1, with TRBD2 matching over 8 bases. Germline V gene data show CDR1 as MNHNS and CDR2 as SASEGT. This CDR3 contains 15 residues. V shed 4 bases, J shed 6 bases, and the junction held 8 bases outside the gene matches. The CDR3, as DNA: TGTGCCAGCAGTGCCAGGACGGGGGGGGGCAATGAGCAGTTCTTC. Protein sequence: CASSARTGGGNEQFF.

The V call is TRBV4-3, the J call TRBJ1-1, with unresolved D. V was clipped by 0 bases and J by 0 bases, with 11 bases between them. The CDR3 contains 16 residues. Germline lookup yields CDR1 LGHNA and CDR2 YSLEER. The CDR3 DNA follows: TGCGCCAGCAGCCAAGATCTAACGGGGATGAACACTGAAGCTTTCTTT. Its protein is CASSQDLTGMNTEAFF.

The CDR3 region has the DNA TGTGCCACTCTTCCGGGCACAGATACGCAGTATTTT. Translation: CATLPGTDTQYF. The chain has TRBV7-9 and TRBJ2-3, with no clear D. Germline CDR1 is SEHNR and CDR2 is FQNEAQ (reference sequence). V was trimmed by 10 bases and J by 1 base, leaving 9 bases between them. The CDR3 loop spans 12 amino acids.

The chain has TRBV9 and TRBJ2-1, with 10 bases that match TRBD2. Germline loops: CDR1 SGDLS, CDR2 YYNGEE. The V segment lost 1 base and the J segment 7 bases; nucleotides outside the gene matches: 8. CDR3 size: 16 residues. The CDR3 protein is CASSVTSGIVWNEQFF. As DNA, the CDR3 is TGTGCCAGCAGCGTAACTAGCGGGATAGTGTGGAATGAGCAGTTCTTC.

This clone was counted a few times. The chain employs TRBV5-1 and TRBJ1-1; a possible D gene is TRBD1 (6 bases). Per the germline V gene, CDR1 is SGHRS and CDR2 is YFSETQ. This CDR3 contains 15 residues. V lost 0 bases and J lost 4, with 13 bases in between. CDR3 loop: CASSLELGAGTEAFF. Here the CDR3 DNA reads TGCGCCAGCAGCTTGGAGCTGGGGGCCGGCACTGAAGCTTTCTTT.

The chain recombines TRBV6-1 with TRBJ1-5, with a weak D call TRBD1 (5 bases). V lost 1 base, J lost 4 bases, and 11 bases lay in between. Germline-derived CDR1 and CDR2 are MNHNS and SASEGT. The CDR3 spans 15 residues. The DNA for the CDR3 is TGTGCCAGCAGTGAAGGCGGGGCAAGAAATCAGCCCCAGCATTTT. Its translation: CASSEGGARNQPQHF.

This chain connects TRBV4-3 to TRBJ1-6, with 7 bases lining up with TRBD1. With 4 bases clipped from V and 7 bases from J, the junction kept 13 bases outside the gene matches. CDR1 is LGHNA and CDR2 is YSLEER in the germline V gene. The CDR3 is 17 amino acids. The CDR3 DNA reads TGCGCCAGCAGCCTAACCCTCACAGGGGTAGGAAATTCACCCCTCCACTTT. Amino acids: CASSLTLTGVGNSPLHF.

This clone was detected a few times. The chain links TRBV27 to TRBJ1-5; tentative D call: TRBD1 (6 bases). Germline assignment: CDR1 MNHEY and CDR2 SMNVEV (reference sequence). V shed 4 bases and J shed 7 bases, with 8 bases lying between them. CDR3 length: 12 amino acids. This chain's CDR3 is CASSSRGQPQHF. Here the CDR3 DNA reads TGTGCCAGCAGTTCCAGGGGACAGCCCCAGCATTTT.

In DNA form, the CDR3 reads TGTGCCTGGAGGGGACTAGCGGAGATTTACGAGCAGTACTTC. It specifies CAWRGLAEIYEQYF. The gene calls are TRBV30 and TRBJ2-7; 11 bases match TRBD2. This CDR3 is built from 14 residues. Germline CDR1 GTSNPN, CDR2 SVGIG (reference sequence). The ends lost 3 bases at V and 4 bases at J; junction bases unmatched: 5.

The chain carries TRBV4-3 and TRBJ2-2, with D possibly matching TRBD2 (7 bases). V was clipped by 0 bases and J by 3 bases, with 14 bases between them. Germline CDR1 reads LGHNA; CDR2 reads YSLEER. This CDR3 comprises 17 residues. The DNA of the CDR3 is TGCGCCAGCAGCCAAGATAGGGGGGGCTTGTACACCGGGGAGCTGTTTTTT. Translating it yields CASSQDRGGLYTGELFF.